Sequencing of this T cell receptor beta chain was carried out in a study of T cells in Graves' hyperthyroidism and ophthalmopathy. Germline V gene lookup returns CDR1 MNHEY and CDR2 SVGEGT. The V gene lost 5 bases and the J gene lost 0 bases, with 10 bases spanning the gap. The CDR3 contains 14 residues. RNA transcripts gave rise to amplified TCR beta CDR3 regions. During a first-round RT-PCR of the TCR CDR3, the HTBI primer set was used. Via MiXCR, TCRdb re-called the multiplex PCR reads, giving one row per CDR3 protein. The sample contains some 400,000 distinct CDR3 sequences, approximately 15% of which appear only once.

The rearrangement uses TRBV6-2 or TRBV6-3 and TRBJ1-2; tentatively, D is TRBD1 (5 bases). This receptor was taken from a woman aged 55-69 years with Graves' hyperthyroidism. Sequenced: blood. The CDR3 protein is CASSKQATNYGYTF. Written as DNA, the CDR3 is TGTGCCAGCAGTAAACAGGCTACTAACTATGGCTACACCTTC.